Shown below are 13 T cell receptor beta chains from a single sample sequenced in a study of T cells of healthy individuals. TCRdb reanalysed the 5' RACE reads using MiXCR and keeps one entry per CDR3 protein. Of tens of thousands of distinct CDR3 sequences in the sample, 3.5% to 5.5% were seen once. The receptor source for this set is a human donor in good health.

The chain has TRBV12-3 or TRBV12-4 and TRBJ2-1; TRBD2 aligns across 7 bases. The CDR3 has 14 amino acids. The V gene end was trimmed by 4 bases and the J gene end by 6 bases; junction bases not matched to a gene: 6. CDR3 sequence (DNA): TGTGCCAGCAGTTCCAGCGGGAAAGGCAATGAGCAGTTCTTC. Translation: CASSSSGKGNEQFF.

This clonotype occurred many times. The junction departs from the called germline gene at one end, perhaps through a read error. The chain recombines TRBV6-2 or TRBV6-3 with TRBJ2-1; no firm D call. CDR3 length: 9 amino acids. Germline CDR1 and CDR2: MNHEY and SVGEGT. CDR3 in amino acids: CASSSPWEF. The CDR3 nucleotides read TGTGCCAGCAGTTCCCCATGGGAATTC.

This clonotype was recorded at least ten times. V and J are TRBV19 and TRBJ2-3; possibly TRBD1 for D (6 bases). The CDR3 is made up of 15 amino acids. Germline CDR1 reads LNHDA; CDR2 reads SQIVND (reference sequence). Trimming removed 6 bases at V and 2 bases at J, with 15 bases between. The CDR3 reads CASSPTGPDTDTQYF. DNA of the CDR3: TGTGCCAGTAGCCCCACAGGGCCCGACACAGATACGCAGTATTTT. Based on the CDR3 plus reference TRBV19 and TRBJ2-3, the full variable domain is DGGITQSPKYLFRKEGQNVTLSCEQNLNHDAMYWYRQDPGQGLRLIYYSQIVNDFQKGDIAEGYSVSREKKESFPLTVTSAQKNPTAFYLCASSPTGPDTDTQYFGPGTRLTVL.

The chain joins TRBV7-9 to TRBJ2-2; a weak D match, TRBD2 (5 bases). The CDR3 sequence is 15 residues long. CDR1 is SEHNR, CDR2 FQNEAQ, per germline (reference sequence). V lost 4 bases and J lost 3, with 12 bases in between. The CDR3 here is CASSSTSYYTGELFF. Written as DNA, the CDR3 is TGTGCCAGCAGCTCCACTAGTTACTACACCGGGGAGCTGTTTTTT.

This clonotype is labeled as medium-sized. CDR3: CSARDDAGGGSTEAFF. In nucleotides, the CDR3 is TGCAGTGCTAGAGATGATGCAGGGGGAGGGAGCACTGAAGCTTTCTTT. The chain joins TRBV20-1 to TRBJ1-1; 7 positions agree with TRBD1. CDR1 DFQATT and CDR2 SNEGSKA come from the germline V gene (reference sequence). This CDR3 spans 16 amino acids. The V segment lost 0 bases and the J segment 4 bases; nucleotides outside the gene matches: 11.

Many counts were recorded for this clonotype. This chain connects TRBV6-5 to TRBJ2-5, with D perhaps TRBD1 (6 bases). CDR3 length: 13 residues. Germline V lookup: CDR1 MNHEY, CDR2 SVGAGI. Between the trimmed V and J ends, which lost 6 bases and 1 base, there was a span of 9 bases. The DNA for the CDR3 is TGTGCCAGCAGGAACAGGGCCCAAGAGACCCAGTACTTC. Protein: CASRNRAQETQYF.

This clonotype was picked up a small number of times. This chain joins TRBV6-2 or TRBV6-3 and TRBJ1-1; TRBD1 aligns across 7 bases. Germline loops: CDR1 MNHEY, CDR2 SVGEGT. Trimming removed 3 bases from V and 1 base from J; junction bases left unmatched: 2. The CDR3 runs to 14 residues. The CDR3 reads CASSYGTENTEAFF. The CDR3 DNA follows: TGTGCCAGCAGTTATGGGACAGAGAACACTGAAGCTTTCTTT.

Many counts were recorded for this clonotype. The CDR3 coding sequence is TGTGCCAGCTCACCACCGCTAGCGCAAGATACGCAGTATTTT. Encoded protein: CASSPPLAQDTQYF. The V call is TRBV18, the J call TRBJ2-3, with D perhaps matching TRBD2 (6 bases). V lost 0 bases to trimming and J lost 5 bases, with 9 bases between them. Germline CDR1 reads KGHSH; CDR2 reads LQKENI. This CDR3 is built from 14 residues.

V is TRBV3-1 and J is TRBJ2-1; D is uncertain. Germline V gene data show CDR1 as LGHDT and CDR2 as YNNKEL (reference sequence). Trimming pared 5 bases from V and 8 bases from J, leaving 13 bases between. The CDR3 sequence is 13 residues long. In nucleotides, the CDR3 is TGTGCCAGCAGCAATTCCGTTTTCCATGAGCAGTTCTTC. Translated, it gives CASSNSVFHEQFF.

This clonotype was counted many times. V gene TRBV5-1 combines with J gene TRBJ2-5; D uncertain. This CDR3 spans 14 amino acids. In germline, CDR1 is SGHRS, CDR2 YFSETQ. Trimming stripped 0 bases from V and 1 base from J, with 7 bases between. CDR3 sequence (DNA): TGCGCCAGCAGCTTGGGGCACCTCCAAGAGACCCAGTACTTC. Protein: CASSLGHLQETQYF.

This clonotype was counted ten times or more. V is TRBV29-1 and J is TRBJ1-2, with D perhaps TRBD1 (6 bases). The CDR3 runs 13 residues. Germline V gives CDR1 SQVTM, CDR2 ANQGSEA. Trimming took off 6 bases at V and 6 bases at J, with 17 bases between the two ends. The CDR3 loop is CSVLGAGADGYTF. For the CDR3, the DNA is TGCAGCGTCCTTGGGGCGGGGGCAGATGGCTACACCTTC.

This clonotype appeared many times. The rearrangement joins TRBV10-3 to TRBJ2-2; no firm D call. The germline V gene encodes CDR1 ENHRY and CDR2 SYGVKD. The CDR3 totals 14 residues. V lost 0 bases and J lost 5, with 7 bases in between. CDR3 loop: CAISESAETGELFF. The CDR3 region has the DNA TGTGCCATCAGTGAGTCGGCAGAAACCGGGGAGCTGTTTTTT.

This clonotype was counted ten times or more. V is TRBV29-1 and J is TRBJ2-4, with 7 bases fitting TRBD1. The CDR3 spans 18 residues. V lost 4 bases, J lost 3 bases, and 18 bases stayed unmatched. Germline-derived CDR1 and CDR2 are SQVTM and ANQGSEA. CDR3 sequence: CSVVTSPRTGTVKNIQYF. The CDR3 DNA is TGCAGCGTTGTTACCTCGCCGAGAACCGGGACAGTCAAAAACATTCAGTACTTC.